A single T cell receptor (beta chain) is shown here with its context. The CDR3 covers 15 residues. With 0 bases clipped from V and 8 bases from J, the junction kept 6 bases outside the gene matches. The V gene's germline CDR1 is SGHRS and CDR2 YFSETQ. The sample originates from a study of blood T cell repertoires in COVID-19. Libraries were prepared by immunoSEQ multiplex PCR; TCRdb keeps only in-frame clonotypes and omits some of them. This sample yields over 100,000 clones, of which around 89% are seen a single time; roughly 4% belongs to the top ten. The sample comprised peripheral blood. The J gene is TRBJ1-4, the V gene TRBV5-1; TRBD1 matches 8 bases. This receptor was taken from a man aged 60 to 75 with COVID-19, enrolled during active disease. CDR3 loop: CASSLGGRGQEKLFF. Written as DNA, the CDR3 is TGCGCCAGCAGCTTGGGTGGCAGGGGGCAGGAAAAACTGTTTTTT.